The present T cell receptor beta chain was sequenced within a study of Ad26.COV2.S vaccination and SARS-CoV-2 variants. Treatment given: over 15 received Ad26.COV2.S at low or high dose, single or two shots; about 5 received placebo; per-sample allocation not given. Sampling occurred on day 63 after the first vaccine or placebo injection. An 18-55-year-old adult in Boston served as donor. V was shortened by 2 bases and J by 2 bases, with 15 bases between the two germline ends. The CDR3 consists of 16 residues. Germline V lookup: CDR1 LNHDA, CDR2 SQIVND (reference sequence). Assay: immunoSEQ multiplex PCR; the TCRdb copy retains only in-frame clones and omits some. This sample has some 320,000 clones, with about 82% found just once.

The rearrangement joins TRBV19 to TRBJ1-2; weak D call: TRBD1 (6 bases). The sequencing used peripheral blood, collected in a trial of Ad26.COV2.S vaccine versus placebo. The receptor comes from a person between 18 and 60 years old who received the Ad26.COV2.S COVID-19 vaccine or a placebo. The CDR3: CASSIFSPTGNYGYTF. CDR3 coding DNA: TGTGCCAGTAGTATATTTTCCCCTACAGGGAACTATGGCTACACCTTC.